A selection of T cell receptor beta chains follows, all from one sample in a study of OX40 agonist ivuxolimab in advanced cancers. Sequencing used immunoSEQ multiplex PCR; TCRdb keeps in-frame clones, though not all of them. The table records around 69,000 clones, 85% to 90% of them present only once. The specimen comprised CD4+ or CD8+ T cells sorted from blood, sampled in a trial of the OX40 agonist ivuxolimab. The receptors stem from an adult with an advanced solid tumor such as melanoma, head and neck, liver or kidney cancer. Each CDR3 is given with its conserved first and last residue. D genes are given only for firm matches. Clone size is shown for a subset of rows, as once, few, many or a class of expanded clone.

D	size	J	V	CDR3	DNA
NA	once	TRBJ2-1	TRBV13	CASSLGRQVNEQFF	TGTGCCAGCAGCTTAGGGAGACAGGTCAATGAGCAGTTCTTC
TRBD1	NA	TRBJ1-1	TRBV15	CATSRRQGNTEAFF	TGTGCCACCAGCCGCCGACAGGGTAACACTGAAGCTTTCTTT
NA	few	TRBJ1-1	TRBV7-2	CASTLDANTEAFF	TGTGCCAGCACCTTAGATGCGAACACTGAAGCTTTCTTT
NA	NA	TRBJ1-2	TRBV5-8	CASSLWKGNYGYTF	TGTGCCAGCAGCCTGTGGAAGGGCAACTATGGCTACACCTTC
TRBD1	NA	TRBJ2-3	TRBV28	CASRGPGQGPDTQYF	TGTGCCAGCAGGGGGCCGGGACAGGGCCCAGATACGCAGTATTTT
NA	NA	TRBJ1-3	TRBV5-4	CASSFQERGGNTIYF	TGTGCCAGCAGCTTTCAGGAAAGAGGGGGAAACACCATATATTTT
TRBD1	NA	TRBJ1-6	TRBV6-1	CASSETGQSYNSPLHF	TGTGCCAGCAGTGAGACGGGACAGAGTTATAATTCACCCCTCCACTTT
NA	NA	TRBJ1-1	TRBV9	CASSVAGGPGAFF	TGTGCCAGCAGCGTAGCCGGGGGGCCTGGAGCTTTCTTT
TRBD1	NA	TRBJ1-5	TRBV7-9	CASSPGTGRDSNQPQHF	TGTGCCAGCAGCCCTGGGACAGGAAGAGATAGCAATCAGCCCCAGCATTTT
TRBD2	medium-sized	TRBJ2-3	TRBV5-4	CASSPRLAGGPTDTQYF	TGTGCCAGCAGCCCTCGACTAGCGGGGGGTCCGACAGATACGCAGTATTTT